Below, one TCR beta chain is given with its context. What it recognizes is unknown. The entry originates in a study of T-cell memory formation after mild COVID-19. Overall study context: Largely, the TCR clusters proved donor specific.

Regarding the study as a whole: Clones that got smaller from day 15 to 85 had even CD4/CD8, while clones growing later tipped toward CD4+. Second-wave clones that peaked on day 37 lacked confirmed SARS-CoV-2 specificity.

The 5'RACE method, run with constant-segment primers, produced TCR alpha and TCR beta cDNA libraries (carrying sample barcodes and UMIs). TCRdb passed the 5' RACE reads through MiXCR, listing each CDR3 protein once. The data show about 210,000 distinct CDR3 sequences, over 9.5% seen once. The sequenced sample consisted of PBMCs or a T cell subset sorted from them (not recorded which). The sequence was collected from a man between 18 and 35 years old who had mild COVID-19 (a few samples of this study predate the infection). Cell type and time point are not known.

CDR3: CASSYSASGGVTSTDTQYF. DNA for the CDR3: TGTGCCAGCAGTTACTCGGCTAGCGGGGGAGTCACTAGCACAGATACGCAGTATTTT. This chain joins TRBV6-5 and TRBJ2-3, with TRBD2 matching over 10 bases. The CDR3 extends over 19 amino acids. The trim removed 0 bases at V and 0 bases at J, leaving 9 bases unmatched. Germline lookup yields CDR1 MNHEY and CDR2 SVGAGI.